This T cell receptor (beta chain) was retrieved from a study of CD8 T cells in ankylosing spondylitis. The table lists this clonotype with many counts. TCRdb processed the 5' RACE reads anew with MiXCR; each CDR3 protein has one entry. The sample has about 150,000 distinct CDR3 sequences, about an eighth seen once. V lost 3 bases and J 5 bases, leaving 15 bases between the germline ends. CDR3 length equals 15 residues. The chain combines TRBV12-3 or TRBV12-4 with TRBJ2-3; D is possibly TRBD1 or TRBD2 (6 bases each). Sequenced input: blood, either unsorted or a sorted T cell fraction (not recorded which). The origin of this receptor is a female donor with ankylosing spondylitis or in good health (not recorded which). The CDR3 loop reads CASSFWGAGGDTQYF. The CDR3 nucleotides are TGTGCCAGCAGTTTTTGGGGGGCCGGTGGAGATACGCAGTATTTT.